The TCR beta chain under discussion was sequenced for a study of T cell responses to AZD1222 COVID-19 vaccine. Study in general: Second doses were pooled across both intervals (about 4 or about 12 weeks).

The CDR3 sequence is 14 residues long. Trimming at V came to 4 bases and at J to 4 bases, leaving 5 bases not matched to a gene. The germline V gene encodes CDR1 SGHDT and CDR2 YYEEEE. The data were produced by immunoSEQ multiplex PCR, yet TCRdb's version contains in-frame clones alone and is incomplete. The table has roughly 150,000 clones, more than 75% seen once. With regard to this clone: At the DNA level, this CDR3 is encoded by other sequences in the same sample as well.

The clonotype originates from an adult in good health. The chain links TRBV5-6 to TRBJ1-5; 7 bases are a match to TRBD1. Sample: peripheral blood, taken on day 0 of AZD1222 vaccination. CDR3 region: CASSLGTANQPQHF. CDR3 sequence (DNA): TGTGCCAGCAGCCTTGGGACAGCGAATCAGCCCCAGCATTTT. The whole variable domain, remainder taken from reference TRBV5-6 and TRBJ1-5, is DAGVTQSPTHLIKTRGQQVTLRCSPKSGHDTVSWYQQALGQGPQFIFQYYEEEERQRGNFPDRFSGHQFPNYSSELNVNALLLGDSALYLCASSLGTANQPQHFGDGTRLSIL.